Sequencing of this T cell receptor beta chain was carried out in a study of blood T cell repertoires in COVID-19. As for the study in general: COVID-19 samples collected from the United States, Italy and Spain covered acute and convalescent phases.

Profiled with immunoSEQ multiplex PCR; TCRdb holds only in-frame clones, not every one. The sample shows some 80,000 clones, around 83% of them seen only once. Trimming cost V 8 bases and J 3 bases; bases outside gene matches: 7. The CDR3 spans 14 residues. Germline V CDR1 and CDR2: ENHRY, SYGVKD. The sequencing input was peripheral blood. This clonotype was obtained from a man aged 50-60 years with acute or convalescent COVID-19. The chain combines TRBV10-3 with TRBJ2-1; TRBD2 aligns across 7 bases. DNA of the CDR3: TGTGCCATCTGGGGAGGGGTCGTCTACAATGAGCAGTTCTTC. It translates to CAIWGGVVYNEQFF.